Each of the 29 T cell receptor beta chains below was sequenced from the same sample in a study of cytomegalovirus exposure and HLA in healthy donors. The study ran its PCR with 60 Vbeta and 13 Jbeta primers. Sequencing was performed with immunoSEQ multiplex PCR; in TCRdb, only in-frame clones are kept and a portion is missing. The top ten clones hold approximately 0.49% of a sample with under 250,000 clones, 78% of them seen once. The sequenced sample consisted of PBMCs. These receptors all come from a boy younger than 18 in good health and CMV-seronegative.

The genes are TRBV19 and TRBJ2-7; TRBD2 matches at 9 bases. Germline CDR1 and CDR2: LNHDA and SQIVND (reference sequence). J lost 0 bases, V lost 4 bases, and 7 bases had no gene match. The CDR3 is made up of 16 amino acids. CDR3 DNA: TGTGCCAGTAGTAAATATTCTAGCGGGGTCTCCTACGAGCAGTACTTC. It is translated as CASSKYSSGVSYEQYF.

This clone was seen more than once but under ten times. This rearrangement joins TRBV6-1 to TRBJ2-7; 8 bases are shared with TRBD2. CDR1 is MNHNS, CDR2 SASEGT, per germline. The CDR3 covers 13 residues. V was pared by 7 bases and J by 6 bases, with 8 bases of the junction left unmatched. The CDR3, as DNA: TGTGCCAGCAAGGGGCGGGAGGTAGGCGAGCAGTACTTC. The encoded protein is CASKGREVGEQYF.

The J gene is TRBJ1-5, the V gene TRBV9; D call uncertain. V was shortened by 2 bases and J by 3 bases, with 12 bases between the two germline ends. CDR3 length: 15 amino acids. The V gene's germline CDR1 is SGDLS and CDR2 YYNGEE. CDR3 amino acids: CASSVDGGSNQPQHF. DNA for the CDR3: TGTGCCAGCAGCGTGGACGGAGGATCCAATCAGCCCCAGCATTTT.

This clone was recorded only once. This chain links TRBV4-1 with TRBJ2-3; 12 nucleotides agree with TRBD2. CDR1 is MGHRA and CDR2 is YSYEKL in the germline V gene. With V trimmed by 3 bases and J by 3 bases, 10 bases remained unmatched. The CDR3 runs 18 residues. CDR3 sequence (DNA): TGCGCCAGCAGCCAGGACCTAGCGGGGGGGCTTTCGACAGATACGCAGTATTTT. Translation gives CASSQDLAGGLSTDTQYF.

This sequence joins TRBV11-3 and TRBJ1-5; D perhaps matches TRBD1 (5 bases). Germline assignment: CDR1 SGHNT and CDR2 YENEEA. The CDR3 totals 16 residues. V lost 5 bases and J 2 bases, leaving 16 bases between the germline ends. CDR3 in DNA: TGTGCCAGCAGCCCCGCGGGGGTTGGGGGCAATCAGCCCCAGCATTTT. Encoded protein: CASSPAGVGGNQPQHF. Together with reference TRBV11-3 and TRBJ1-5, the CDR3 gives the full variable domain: EAGVVQSPRYKIIEKKQPVAFWCNPISGHNTLYWYLQNLGQGPELLIRYENEEAVDDSQLPKDRFSAERLKGVDSTLKIQPAELGDSAVYLCASSPAGVGGNQPQHFGDGTRLSIL.

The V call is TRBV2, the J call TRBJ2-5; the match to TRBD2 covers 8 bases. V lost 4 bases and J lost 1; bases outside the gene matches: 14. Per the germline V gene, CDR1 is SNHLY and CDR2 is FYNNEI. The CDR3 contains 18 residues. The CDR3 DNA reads TGTGCCAGCAGTGCCTCTTTGGGGGGCGGGGGGATCCAAGAGACCCAGTACTTC. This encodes CASSASLGGGGIQETQYF.

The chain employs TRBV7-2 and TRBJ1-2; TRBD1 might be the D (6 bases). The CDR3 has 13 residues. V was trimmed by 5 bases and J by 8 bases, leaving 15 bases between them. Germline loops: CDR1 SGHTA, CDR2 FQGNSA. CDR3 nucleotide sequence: TGTGCCAGCAGCGAGCGGGGGGGCCGAGGCTACACCTTC. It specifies CASSERGGRGYTF.

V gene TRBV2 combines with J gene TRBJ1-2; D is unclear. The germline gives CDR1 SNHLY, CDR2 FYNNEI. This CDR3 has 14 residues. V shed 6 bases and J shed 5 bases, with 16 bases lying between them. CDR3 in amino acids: CASSISTSGYGYTF. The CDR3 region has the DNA TGTGCCAGCAGCATATCAACCTCGGGGTATGGCTACACCTTC.

The CDR3 sequence is CASWGQGLDSGNTIYF. CDR3 nucleotides: TGTGCCAGTTGGGGGCAGGGCTTGGATTCTGGAAACACCATATATTTT. V gene TRBV2 combines with J gene TRBJ1-3, with D maybe TRBD1 (6 bases). The V end was cut by 9 bases, the J end by 1 base, with 19 bases between. There are 16 residues in the CDR3. Germline CDR1 reads SNHLY; CDR2 reads FYNNEI.

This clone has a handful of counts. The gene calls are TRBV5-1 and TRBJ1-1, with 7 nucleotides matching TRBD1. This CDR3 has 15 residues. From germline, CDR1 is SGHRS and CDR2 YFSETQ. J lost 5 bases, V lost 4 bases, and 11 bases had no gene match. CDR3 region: CASSLGRRGRTEAFF. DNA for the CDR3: TGCGCCAGCAGCCTTGGGAGGAGGGGGCGGACTGAAGCTTTCTTT.

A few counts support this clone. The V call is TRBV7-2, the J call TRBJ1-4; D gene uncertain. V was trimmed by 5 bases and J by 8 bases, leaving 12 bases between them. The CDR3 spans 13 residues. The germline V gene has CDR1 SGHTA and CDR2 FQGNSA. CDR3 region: CASSIGPGEKLFF. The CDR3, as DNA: TGTGCCAGCAGCATCGGGCCGGGGGAAAAACTGTTTTTT.

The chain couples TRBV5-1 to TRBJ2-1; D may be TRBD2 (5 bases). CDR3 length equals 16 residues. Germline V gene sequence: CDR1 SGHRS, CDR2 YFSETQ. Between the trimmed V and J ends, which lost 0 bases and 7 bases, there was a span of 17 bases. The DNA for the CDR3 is TGCGCCAGCAGCTTGGAAGGAGGACCAATAGGGAATGAGCAGTTCTTC. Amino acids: CASSLEGGPIGNEQFF.

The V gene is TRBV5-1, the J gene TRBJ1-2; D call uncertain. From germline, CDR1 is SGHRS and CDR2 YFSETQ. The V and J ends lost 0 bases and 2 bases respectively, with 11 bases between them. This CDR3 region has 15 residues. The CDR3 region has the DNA TGCGCCAGCAGCTTGGGGGCCGCCAGAAACTATGGCTACACCTTC. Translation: CASSLGAARNYGYTF.

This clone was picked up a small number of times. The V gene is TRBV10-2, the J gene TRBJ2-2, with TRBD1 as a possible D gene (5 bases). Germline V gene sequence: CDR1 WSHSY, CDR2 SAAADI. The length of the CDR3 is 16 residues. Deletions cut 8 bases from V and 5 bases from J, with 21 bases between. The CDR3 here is CASLNSRVLKTGELFF. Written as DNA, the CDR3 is TGCGCCAGCCTTAACTCCAGGGTTTTAAAGACCGGGGAGCTGTTTTTT.

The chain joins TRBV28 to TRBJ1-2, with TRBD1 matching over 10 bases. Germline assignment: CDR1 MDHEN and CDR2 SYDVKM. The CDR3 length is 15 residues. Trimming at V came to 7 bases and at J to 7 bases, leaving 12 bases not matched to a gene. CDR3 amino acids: CASNLGFGQGGGYTF. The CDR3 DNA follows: TGTGCCAGCAACCTTGGGTTTGGACAGGGGGGTGGCTACACCTTC.

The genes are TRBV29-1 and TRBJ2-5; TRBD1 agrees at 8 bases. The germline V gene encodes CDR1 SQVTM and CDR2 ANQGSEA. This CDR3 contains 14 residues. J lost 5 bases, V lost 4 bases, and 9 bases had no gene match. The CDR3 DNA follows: TGCAGCGTTGCGTTAACAGGGGGGAGGGAGACCCAGTACTTC. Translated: CSVALTGGRETQYF.

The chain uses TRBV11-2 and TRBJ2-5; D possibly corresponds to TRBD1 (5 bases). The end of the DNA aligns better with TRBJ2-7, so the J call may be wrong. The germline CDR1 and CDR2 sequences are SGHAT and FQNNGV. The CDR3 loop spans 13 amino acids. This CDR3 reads CASSQTVSYEQYF. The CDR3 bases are TGTGCCAGCAGCCAGACAGTGTCCTACGAGCAGTACTTC.

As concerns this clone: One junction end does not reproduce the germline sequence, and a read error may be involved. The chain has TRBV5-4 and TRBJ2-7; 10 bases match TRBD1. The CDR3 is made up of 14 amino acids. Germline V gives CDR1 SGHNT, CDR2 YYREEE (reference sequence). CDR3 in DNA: TGTGCCGGCAGCCTGAAGACAGGGGGCAACGAGCAGTACTTC. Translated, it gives CAGSLKTGGNEQYF.

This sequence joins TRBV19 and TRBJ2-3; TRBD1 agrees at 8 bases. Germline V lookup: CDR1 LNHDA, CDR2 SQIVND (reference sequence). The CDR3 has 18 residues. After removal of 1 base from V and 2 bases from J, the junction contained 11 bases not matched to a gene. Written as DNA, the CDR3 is TGTGCCAGTAGTATAGGTGGGGCCCAGGGGGCTCTCACAGATACGCAGTATTTT. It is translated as CASSIGGAQGALTDTQYF.

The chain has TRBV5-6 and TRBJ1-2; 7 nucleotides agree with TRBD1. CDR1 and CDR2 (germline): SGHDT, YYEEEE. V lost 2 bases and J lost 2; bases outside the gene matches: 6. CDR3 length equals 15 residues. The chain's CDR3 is CASSLGLTGNYGYTF. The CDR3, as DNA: TGTGCCAGCAGCTTAGGGCTGACAGGGAACTATGGCTACACCTTC. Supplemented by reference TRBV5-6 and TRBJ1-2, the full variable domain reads DAGVTQSPTHLIKTRGQQVTLRCSPKSGHDTVSWYQQALGQGPQFIFQYYEEEERQRGNFPDRFSGHQFPNYSSELNVNALLLGDSALYLCASSLGLTGNYGYTFGSGTRLTVV.

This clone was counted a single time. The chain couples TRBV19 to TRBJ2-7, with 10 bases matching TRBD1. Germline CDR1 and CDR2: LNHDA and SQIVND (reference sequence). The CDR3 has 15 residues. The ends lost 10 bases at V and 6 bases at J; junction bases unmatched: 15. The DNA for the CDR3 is TGTGCCACCTCAGCCGGACAGGGGGTCGGTCGCGAGCAGTACTTC. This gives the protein CATSAGQGVGREQYF.

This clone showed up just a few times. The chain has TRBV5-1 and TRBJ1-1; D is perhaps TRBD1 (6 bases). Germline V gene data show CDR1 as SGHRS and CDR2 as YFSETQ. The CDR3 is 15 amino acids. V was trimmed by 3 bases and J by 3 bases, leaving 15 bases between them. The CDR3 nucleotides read TGCGCCAGCAGCTCTGGGGGGGGCGGGGACACTGAAGCTTTCTTT. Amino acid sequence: CASSSGGGGDTEAFF.

CDR3 DNA sequence: TGCGCCAGCAGCCCCGGGACTGTGAACTATGGCTACACCTTC. Its protein product is CASSPGTVNYGYTF. The chain has TRBV5-1 and TRBJ1-2, with D possibly matching TRBD1 (5 bases). In germline, CDR1 is SGHRS, CDR2 YFSETQ. The length of the CDR3 is 14 residues. The V and J ends lost 4 bases and 2 bases respectively, with 12 bases between them.

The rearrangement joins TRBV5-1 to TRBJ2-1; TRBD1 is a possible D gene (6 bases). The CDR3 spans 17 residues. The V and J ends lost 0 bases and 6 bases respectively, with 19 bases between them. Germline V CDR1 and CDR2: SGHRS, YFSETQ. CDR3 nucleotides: TGCGCCAGCAGCTTGGCCGCATGGGCAGGGGACGGCAATGAGCAGTTCTTC. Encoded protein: CASSLAAWAGDGNEQFF.

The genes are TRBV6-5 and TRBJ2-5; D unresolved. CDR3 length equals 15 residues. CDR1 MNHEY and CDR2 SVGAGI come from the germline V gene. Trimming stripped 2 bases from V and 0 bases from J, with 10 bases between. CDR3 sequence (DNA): TGTGCCAGCAGTTACGGCGCAGGCGACCAAGAGACCCAGTACTTC. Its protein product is CASSYGAGDQETQYF.

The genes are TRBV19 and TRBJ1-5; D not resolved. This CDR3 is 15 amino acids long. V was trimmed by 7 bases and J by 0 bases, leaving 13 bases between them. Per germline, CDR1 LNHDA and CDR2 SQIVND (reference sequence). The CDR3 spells CASTWAPNSNQPQHF. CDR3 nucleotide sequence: TGTGCCAGTACGTGGGCCCCAAATAGCAATCAGCCCCAGCATTTT.

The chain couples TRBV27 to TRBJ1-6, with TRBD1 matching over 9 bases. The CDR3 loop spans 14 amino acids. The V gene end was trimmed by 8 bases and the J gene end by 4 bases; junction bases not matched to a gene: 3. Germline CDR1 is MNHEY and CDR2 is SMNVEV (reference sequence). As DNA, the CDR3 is TGTGCCAGCGGGACAGGGATTTATAATTCACCCCTCCACTTT. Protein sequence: CASGTGIYNSPLHF.

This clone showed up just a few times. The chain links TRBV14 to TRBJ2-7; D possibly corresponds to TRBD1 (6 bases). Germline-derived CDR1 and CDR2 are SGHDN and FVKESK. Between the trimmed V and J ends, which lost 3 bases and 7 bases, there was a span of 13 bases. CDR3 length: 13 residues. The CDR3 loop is CASSHRERGEQYF. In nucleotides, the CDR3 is TGTGCCAGCAGCCACCGCGAAAGGGGGGAGCAGTACTTC.

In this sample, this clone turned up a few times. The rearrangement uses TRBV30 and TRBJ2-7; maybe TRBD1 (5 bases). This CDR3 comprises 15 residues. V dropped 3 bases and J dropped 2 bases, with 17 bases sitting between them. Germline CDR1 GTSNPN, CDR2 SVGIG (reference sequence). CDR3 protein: CAWSRTILITYEQYF. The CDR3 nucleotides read TGTGCCTGGAGCAGGACAATCTTGATAACCTACGAGCAGTACTTC.